The T cell receptor (beta chain) under discussion was sequenced for a study of T cell changes during pregnancy in multiple sclerosis. Produced via immunoSEQ multiplex PCR; TCRdb's table is partial and in-frame only. The table has about 100,000 clones, 85% to 95% seen once. The germline CDR1 and CDR2 sequences are SGHAT and FQNNGV. This CDR3 has 18 residues. The V and J ends lost 1 base and 7 bases, in that order; junction bases with no gene match: 12. The sequence was obtained from a female donor with multiple sclerosis, enrolled in a pregnancy study. The source material was peripheral blood, sampled before pregnancy. This rearrangement joins TRBV11-2 to TRBJ2-3; 12 nucleotides line up with TRBD2. The CDR3 nucleotides read TGTGCCAGCAGCTTAGCGGTGACTAGCGGGAGTGTAGGGTATACGCAGTATTTT. Translation gives CASSLAVTSGSVGYTQYF.